Sequencing of this T cell receptor beta chain was carried out in a study of regulatory T cells in long-lasting Graves disease. General observations from the study: Between persistent patients, about 2,800 public clonotypes were shared, exceeding the 900 to 1,000 shared between new patients. Small numbers of samples may have cut accuracy. Newly diagnosed Graves' patients had higher TCR diversity than persistent ones.

The CDR3 is 14 residues long. V lost 6 bases, J lost 1 base, and 15 bases lay in between. CDR1 and CDR2 (germline): DFQATT, SNEGSKA (reference sequence). This clonotype was found many times. The antigen is unknown. Time point reported: persistent/refractory GD, antithyroid drugs over 5 years with positive TRAb. Following extraction of RNA from PBMCs, that RNA was used to make the TCR library. Sequencing libraries for TCR beta were prepared with iRepertoire HTBI primers and Arm-PCR of CDR3 regions. TCRdb used MiXCR to reprocess the multiplex PCR reads, holding one entry per CDR3 protein. Seen here are around 450,000 distinct CDR3 sequences, about 22% observed once, and the top ten hold less than 9%.

The sequenced sample was peripheral blood mononuclear cells (PBMCs), obtained when the disease was refractory, from a patient treated with antithyroid drugs. The clonotype was recovered from a female donor with Graves disease. This chain connects TRBV20-1 to TRBJ1-1; TRBD1 is a possible D gene (6 bases). CDR3 sequence: CSANTQQGNTEAFF. The CDR3 coding sequence is TGCAGTGCAAATACCCAACAGGGGAACACTGAAGCTTTCTTT.